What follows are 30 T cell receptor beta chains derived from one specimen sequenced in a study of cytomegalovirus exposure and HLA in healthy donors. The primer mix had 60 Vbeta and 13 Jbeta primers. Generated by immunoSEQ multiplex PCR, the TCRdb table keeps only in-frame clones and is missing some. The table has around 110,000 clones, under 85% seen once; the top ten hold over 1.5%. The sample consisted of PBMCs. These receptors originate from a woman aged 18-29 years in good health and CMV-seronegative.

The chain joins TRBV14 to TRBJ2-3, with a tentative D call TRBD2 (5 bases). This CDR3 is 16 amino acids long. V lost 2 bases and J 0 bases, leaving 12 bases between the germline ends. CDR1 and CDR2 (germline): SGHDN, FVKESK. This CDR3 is CASSQWRRGSTDTQYF. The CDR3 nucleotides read TGTGCCAGCAGCCAATGGAGACGGGGAAGCACAGATACGCAGTATTTT.

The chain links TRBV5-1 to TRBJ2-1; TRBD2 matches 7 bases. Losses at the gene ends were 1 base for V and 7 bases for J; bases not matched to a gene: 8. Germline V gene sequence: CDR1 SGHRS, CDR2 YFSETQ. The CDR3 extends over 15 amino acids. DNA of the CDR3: TGCGCCAGCAGCTTGAGTCGGGGGGTTCTGAATGAGCAGTTCTTC. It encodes CASSLSRGVLNEQFF.

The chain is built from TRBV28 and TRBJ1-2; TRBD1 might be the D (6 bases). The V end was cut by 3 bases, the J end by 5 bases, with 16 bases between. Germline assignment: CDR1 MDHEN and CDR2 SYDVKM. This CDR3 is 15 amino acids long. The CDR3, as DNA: TGTGCCAGCAGTTTTACCACAGGGTTAGGTTATGGCTACACCTTC. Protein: CASSFTTGLGYGYTF.

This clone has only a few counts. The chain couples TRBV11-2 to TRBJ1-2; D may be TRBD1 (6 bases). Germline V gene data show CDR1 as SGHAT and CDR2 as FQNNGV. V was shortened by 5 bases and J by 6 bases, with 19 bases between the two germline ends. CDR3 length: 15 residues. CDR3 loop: CASSPGHFAQDGYTF. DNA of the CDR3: TGTGCCAGCAGCCCGGGACATTTTGCCCAGGATGGCTACACCTTC.

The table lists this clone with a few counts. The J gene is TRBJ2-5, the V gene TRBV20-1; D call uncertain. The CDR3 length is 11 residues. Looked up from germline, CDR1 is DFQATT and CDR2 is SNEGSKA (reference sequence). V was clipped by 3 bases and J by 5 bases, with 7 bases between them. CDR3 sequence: CSASFGETQYF. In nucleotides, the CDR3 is TGCAGTGCTAGCTTTGGCGAGACCCAGTACTTC.

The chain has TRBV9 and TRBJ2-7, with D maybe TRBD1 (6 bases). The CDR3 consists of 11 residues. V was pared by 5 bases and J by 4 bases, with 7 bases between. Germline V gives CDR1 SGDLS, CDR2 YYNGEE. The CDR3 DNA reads TGTGCCAGCAGTACAGGGTACGAGCAGTACTTC. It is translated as CASSTGYEQYF.

The CDR3 sequence: CASSSLAGVSSYNEQFF. The DNA of the CDR3 is TGTGCCAGCAGCTCATTAGCGGGAGTAAGCTCCTACAATGAGCAGTTCTTC. V is TRBV7-9 and J is TRBJ2-1; 9 nucleotides match TRBD2. Trimming removed 4 bases from V and 0 bases from J; junction bases left unmatched: 7. The CDR3 consists of 17 residues. Germline V CDR1 and CDR2: SEHNR, FQNEAQ (reference sequence).

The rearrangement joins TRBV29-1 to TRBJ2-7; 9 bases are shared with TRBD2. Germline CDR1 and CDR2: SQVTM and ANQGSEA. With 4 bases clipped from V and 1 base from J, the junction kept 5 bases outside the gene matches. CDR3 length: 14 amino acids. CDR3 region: CSVGRGGVSYEQYF. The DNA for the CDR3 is TGCAGCGTTGGTCGCGGGGGGGTATCCTACGAGCAGTACTTC.

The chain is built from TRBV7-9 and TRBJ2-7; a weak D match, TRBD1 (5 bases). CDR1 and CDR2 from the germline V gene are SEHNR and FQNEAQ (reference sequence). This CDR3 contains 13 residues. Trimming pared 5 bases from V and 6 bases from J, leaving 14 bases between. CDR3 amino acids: CASSTGRIGEQYF. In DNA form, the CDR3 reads TGTGCCAGCAGCACAGGCAGGATTGGCGAGCAGTACTTC.

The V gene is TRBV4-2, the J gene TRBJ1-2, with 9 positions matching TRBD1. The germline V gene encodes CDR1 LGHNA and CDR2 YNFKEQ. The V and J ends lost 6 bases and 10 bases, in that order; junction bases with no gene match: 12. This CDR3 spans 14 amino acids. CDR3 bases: TGTGCCAGCAGACTCGACAGGGGGACTTCCCTCTACACCTTC. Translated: CASRLDRGTSLYTF.

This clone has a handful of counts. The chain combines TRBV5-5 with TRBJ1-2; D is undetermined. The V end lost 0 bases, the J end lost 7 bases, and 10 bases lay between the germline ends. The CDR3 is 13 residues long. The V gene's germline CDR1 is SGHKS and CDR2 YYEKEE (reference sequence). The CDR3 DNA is TGTGCCAGCAGCTTGGCCGGGGTTAGTGGCTACACCTTC. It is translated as CASSLAGVSGYTF.

CDR3 loop: CASSQEGRSNTEAFF. The DNA of the CDR3 is TGCGCCAGCAGCCAAGAGGGCAGAAGTAACACTGAAGCTTTCTTT. This chain links TRBV4-1 with TRBJ1-1; unclear D gene. The CDR3 sequence is 15 residues long. CDR1 and CDR2 from the germline V gene are MGHRA and YSYEKL. V gave up 0 bases and J gave up 2 bases, with 10 bases separating them.

CDR3 nucleotide sequence: TGTGCCAGCAGCCCGGGACTAGCTGGGAACACCGGGGAGCTGTTTTTT. Translated: CASSPGLAGNTGELFF. The V and J genes are TRBV5-5 and TRBJ2-2; 9 positions match TRBD2. V gave up 4 bases and J gave up 1 base; unmatched junction bases: 5. Per germline, CDR1 SGHKS and CDR2 YYEKEE (reference sequence). CDR3 length equals 16 residues.

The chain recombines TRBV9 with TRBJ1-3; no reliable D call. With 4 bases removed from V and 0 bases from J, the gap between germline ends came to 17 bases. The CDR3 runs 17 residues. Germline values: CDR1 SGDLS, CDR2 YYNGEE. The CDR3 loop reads CASSPRPPGSSGNTIYF. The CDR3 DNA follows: TGTGCCAGCAGCCCGAGACCGCCGGGAAGCTCTGGAAACACCATATATTTT.

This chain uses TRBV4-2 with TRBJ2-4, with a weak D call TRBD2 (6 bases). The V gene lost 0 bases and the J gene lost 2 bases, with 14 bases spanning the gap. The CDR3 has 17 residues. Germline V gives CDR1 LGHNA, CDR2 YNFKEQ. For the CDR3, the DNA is TGTGCCAGCAGCCAAGATGTCGGGACTTCCTCCAAAAACATTCAGTACTTC. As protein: CASSQDVGTSSKNIQYF.

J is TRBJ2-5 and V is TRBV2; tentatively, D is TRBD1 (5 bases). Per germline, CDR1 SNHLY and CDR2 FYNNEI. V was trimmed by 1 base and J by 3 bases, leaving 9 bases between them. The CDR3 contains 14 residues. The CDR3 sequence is CASSEGGREETQYF. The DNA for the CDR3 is TGTGCCAGCAGTGAAGGGGGCAGAGAAGAGACCCAGTACTTC.

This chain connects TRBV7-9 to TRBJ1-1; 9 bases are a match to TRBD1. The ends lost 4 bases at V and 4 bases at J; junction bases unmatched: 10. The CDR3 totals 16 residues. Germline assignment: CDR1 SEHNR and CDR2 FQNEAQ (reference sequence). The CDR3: CASSYLKGQGGTEAFF. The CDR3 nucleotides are TGTGCCAGCAGCTACCTTAAGGGACAGGGAGGCACTGAAGCTTTCTTT.

Here the CDR3 DNA reads TGTGCCAGCAGGCCCGGGACAGGGAGCTATGGCTACACCTTC. It translates to CASRPGTGSYGYTF. The chain recombines TRBV6-4 with TRBJ1-2; TRBD1 matches at 9 bases. CDR3 length equals 14 residues. After removal of 6 bases from V and 4 bases from J, the junction contained 6 bases not matched to a gene. In germline, CDR1 is MRHNA, CDR2 SNTAGT.

CDR3 sequence: CASRLQGTDTQYF. The CDR3 nucleotides are TGTGCCAGCAGGTTACAGGGCACAGATACGCAGTATTTT. The chain employs TRBV5-4 and TRBJ2-3, with a tentative D call TRBD1 (5 bases). Germline V CDR1 and CDR2: SGHNT, YYREEE (reference sequence). Trimming removed 5 bases from V and 1 base from J, with 8 bases in between. This CDR3 comprises 13 residues.

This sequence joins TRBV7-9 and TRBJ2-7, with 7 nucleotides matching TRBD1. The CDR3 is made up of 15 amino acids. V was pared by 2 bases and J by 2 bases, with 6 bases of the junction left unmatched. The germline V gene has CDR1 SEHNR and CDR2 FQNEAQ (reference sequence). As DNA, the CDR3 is TGTGCCAGCAGCTTAACGACAGGGCCTGCCTACGAGCAGTACTTC. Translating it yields CASSLTTGPAYEQYF.

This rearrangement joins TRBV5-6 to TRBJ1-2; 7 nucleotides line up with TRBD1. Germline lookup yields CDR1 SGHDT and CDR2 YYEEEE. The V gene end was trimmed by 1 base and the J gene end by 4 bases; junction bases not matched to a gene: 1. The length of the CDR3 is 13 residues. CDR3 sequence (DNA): TGTGCCAGCAGCTTGCACAGGGGCTATGGCTACACCTTC. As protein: CASSLHRGYGYTF.

CDR3 amino acids: CASSFWGGADGYTF. CDR3 DNA sequence: TGTGCCAGCAGCTTCTGGGGGGGCGCCGATGGCTACACCTTC. The chain employs TRBV5-4 and TRBJ1-2; D might be TRBD1 (6 bases). The CDR3 extends over 14 amino acids. CDR1 is SGHNT and CDR2 is YYREEE in the germline V gene (reference sequence). Trimming cost V 2 bases and J 6 bases, with 14 bases left between them.

The CDR3 DNA reads TGTGCCAGCAGTATCCCGAGGGCGACTGCCCATTCACCCCTCCACTTT. This codes for CASSIPRATAHSPLHF. The chain recombines TRBV2 with TRBJ1-6; D remains unclear. The CDR3 covers 16 residues. Trimming removed 5 bases at V and 8 bases at J, with 19 bases between. Looked up from germline, CDR1 is SNHLY and CDR2 is FYNNEI.

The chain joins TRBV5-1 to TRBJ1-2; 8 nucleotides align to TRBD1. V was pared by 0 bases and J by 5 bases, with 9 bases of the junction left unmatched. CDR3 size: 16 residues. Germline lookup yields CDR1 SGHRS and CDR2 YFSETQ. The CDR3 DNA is TGCGCCAGCAGCTTGGGGATTTTGGACAGGGCTTATGGCTACACCTTC. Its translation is CASSLGILDRAYGYTF.

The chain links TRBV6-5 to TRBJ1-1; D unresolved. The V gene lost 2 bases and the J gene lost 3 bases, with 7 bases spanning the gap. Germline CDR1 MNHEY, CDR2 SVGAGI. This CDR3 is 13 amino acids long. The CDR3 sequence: CASSYPGYTEAFF. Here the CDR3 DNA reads TGTGCCAGCAGTTACCCAGGTTACACTGAAGCTTTCTTT.

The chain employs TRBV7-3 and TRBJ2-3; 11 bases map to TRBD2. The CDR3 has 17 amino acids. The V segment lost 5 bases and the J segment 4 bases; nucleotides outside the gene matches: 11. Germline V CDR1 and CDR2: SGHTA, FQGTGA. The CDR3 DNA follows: TGTGCCAGCAGCGATCCTTTTAGCGGGGGGGCCCCAGATACGCAGTATTTT. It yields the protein CASSDPFSGGAPDTQYF.

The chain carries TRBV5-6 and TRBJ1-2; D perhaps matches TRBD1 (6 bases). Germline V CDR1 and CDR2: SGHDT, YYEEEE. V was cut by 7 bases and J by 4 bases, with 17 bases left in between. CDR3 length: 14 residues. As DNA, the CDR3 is TGTGCCAGCTGGTCATGGACAGCCTCCTATGGCTACACCTTC. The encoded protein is CASWSWTASYGYTF.

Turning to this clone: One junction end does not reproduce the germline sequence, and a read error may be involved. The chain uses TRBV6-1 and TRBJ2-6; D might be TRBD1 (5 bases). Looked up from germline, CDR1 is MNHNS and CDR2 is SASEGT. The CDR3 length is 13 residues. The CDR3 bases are TGTGCCAGCAGTGAAGAAGGGGCGCAATGGATACATTTC. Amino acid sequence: CASSEEGAQWIHF.

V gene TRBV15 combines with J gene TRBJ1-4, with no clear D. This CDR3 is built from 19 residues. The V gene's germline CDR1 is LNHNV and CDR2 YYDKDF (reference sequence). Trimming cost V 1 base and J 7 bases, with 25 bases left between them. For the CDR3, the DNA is TGTGCCACCAGCAGAGGGCAAAGTTCTTCCACCGTCCTGGCTGAAAAACTGTTTTTT. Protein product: CATSRGQSSSTVLAEKLFF.

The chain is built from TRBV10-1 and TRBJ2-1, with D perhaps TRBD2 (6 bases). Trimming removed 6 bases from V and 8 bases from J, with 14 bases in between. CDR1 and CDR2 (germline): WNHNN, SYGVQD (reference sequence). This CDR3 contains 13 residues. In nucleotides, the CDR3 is TGCGCCAGCAGCCGGGCCTCGGGGGATGAGCAGTTCTTC. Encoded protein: CASSRASGDEQFF.